This T cell receptor (beta chain) was captured by sequencing in a study of monozygotic twins with inflammatory bowel disease. TCRdb re-called the 5' RACE reads and gives one entry per CDR3 protein, without DNA. In all, the sample yields around 450,000 distinct CDR3 sequences. Germline CDR1 and CDR2: LGHNA and YSLEER. The CDR3 is 16 residues long. The sequence was obtained from a human donor with ulcerative colitis or Crohn's disease, or a healthy co-twin of an affected twin (not recorded which). The sequencing sample was made of blood. The chain employs TRBV4-3 and TRBJ2-1; TCRdb's D gene call, TRBD1, goes unchecked for lack of DNA. The CDR3 spells CASSQDRGEAYNEQFF.